This TCR beta chain was profiled in a study of shared clonotypes between healthy human individuals. Researchers divided each subset's genomic DNA evenly across several immunoSEQ plates. The data were produced by immunoSEQ multiplex PCR, yet TCRdb's version contains in-frame clones alone and is incomplete. The sample lists some 1 million clones; roughly 80% were seen once. The table lists this clone with many counts. Different DNA sequences within this sample yield the same CDR3. CDR3 length: 15 amino acids. Germline V gene lookup returns CDR1 LNHDA and CDR2 SQIVND (reference sequence). Trimming cost V 4 bases and J 1 base; bases outside gene matches: 7.

The chain couples TRBV19 to TRBJ2-7, with 7 bases lining up with TRBD2. The sequence derives from a man between 18 and 35 years old in good health. The material sequenced was memory CD4+ T cells sorted from blood. Regarding subset: CD45RA-negative fraction. CDR3 sequence reads: CASSRQPSGSYEQYF. For the CDR3, the DNA is TGTGCCAGTAGTAGACAGCCTAGCGGATCCTACGAGCAGTACTTC.